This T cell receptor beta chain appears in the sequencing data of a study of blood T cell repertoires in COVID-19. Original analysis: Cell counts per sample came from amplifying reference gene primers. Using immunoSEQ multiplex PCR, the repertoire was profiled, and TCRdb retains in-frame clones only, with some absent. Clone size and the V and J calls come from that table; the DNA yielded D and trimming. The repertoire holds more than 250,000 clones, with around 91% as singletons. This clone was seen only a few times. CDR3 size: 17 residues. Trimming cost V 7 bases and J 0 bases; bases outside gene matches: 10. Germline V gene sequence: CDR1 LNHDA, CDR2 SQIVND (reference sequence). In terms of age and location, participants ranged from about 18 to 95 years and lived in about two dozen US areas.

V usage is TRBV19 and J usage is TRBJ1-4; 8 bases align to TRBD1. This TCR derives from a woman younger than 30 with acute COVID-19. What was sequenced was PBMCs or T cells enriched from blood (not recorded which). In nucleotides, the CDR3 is TGTGCCAGTACCCCGACAGGGGTGGGAACAACTAATGAAAAACTGTTTTTT. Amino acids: CASTPTGVGTTNEKLFF.